The entry below gives a single T cell receptor beta chain sequence along with its context. Its cognate antigen is unknown. The data belong to a study of naive and memory T cell subsets. Study-wide results and caveats: Naive and memory subsets had different power law exponents for TCR abundance. Especially in CD8 cells, naive repertoires contained a few larger clonotypes, possibly CD45RA-re-expressing memory cells.

The beta constant-region primer was an equimolar mix of two oligonucleotides covering TRBC1 and TRBC2. Ligated cDNA was amplified by four rounds of PCR with nested alpha and beta constant-region primers and SP2. Via MiXCR, TCRdb re-called the UMI-ligation and nested PCR reads, giving one row per CDR3 protein. The sample yields about 100,000 distinct CDR3 sequences, around 13% seen once. Alpha and beta libraries were amplified separately from the second PCR onward. CMV status came from CD4+ IFNgamma after overnight CMV lysate stimulation. CD8 T cells were positively selected from what remained after CD4 positive selection. This CDR3 spans 12 amino acids. Germline V gene lookup returns CDR1 SGHAT and CDR2 FQDESV (reference sequence). V was pared by 4 bases and J by 8 bases, with 11 bases between.

Sequenced sample: naive CD8+ T cells from blood. The chain couples TRBV11-1 to TRBJ1-1; D is unclear. The receptor comes from a human donor in good health. As DNA, the CDR3 is TGTGCCAGCAGCTGGCGATATGCGGAAGCTTTCTTT. Protein product: CASSWRYAEAFF.